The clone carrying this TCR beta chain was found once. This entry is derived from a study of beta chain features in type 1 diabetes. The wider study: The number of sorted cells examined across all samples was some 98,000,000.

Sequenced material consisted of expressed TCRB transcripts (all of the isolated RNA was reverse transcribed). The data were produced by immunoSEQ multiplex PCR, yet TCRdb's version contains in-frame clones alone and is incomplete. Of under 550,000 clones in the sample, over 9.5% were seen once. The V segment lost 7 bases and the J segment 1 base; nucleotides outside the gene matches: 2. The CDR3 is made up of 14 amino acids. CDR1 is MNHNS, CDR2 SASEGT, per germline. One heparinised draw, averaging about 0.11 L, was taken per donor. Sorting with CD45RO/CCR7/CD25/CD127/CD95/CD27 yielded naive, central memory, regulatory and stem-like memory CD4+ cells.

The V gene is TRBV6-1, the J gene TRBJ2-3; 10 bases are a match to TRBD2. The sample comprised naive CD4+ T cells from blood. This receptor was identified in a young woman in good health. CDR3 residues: CASTLAGGTDTQYF. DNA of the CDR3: TGTGCCAGCACCCTAGCGGGGGGCACAGATACGCAGTATTTT.